Following are 2 T cell receptor beta chains from one sample sequenced in a study of cytomegalovirus exposure and HLA in healthy donors. Assay used: immunoSEQ multiplex PCR; TCRdb lists only in-frame clones, some missing. The profile covers 100,000 to 150,000 clones, with about 91% appearing a single time and roughly 1.2% taken by the ten largest. Input material: PBMCs. These receptors were taken from a woman aged 18-30 years in good health and CMV-seronegative.

This chain joins TRBV6-1 and TRBJ2-5; no clear D gene. V gave up 6 bases and J gave up 7 bases, with 9 bases separating them. The germline V gene encodes CDR1 MNHNS and CDR2 SASEGT. This CDR3 has 11 residues. In DNA, the CDR3 is TGTGCCAGCAGCCTAGTGGGGACCCAGTACTTC. It yields the protein CASSLVGTQYF.

This sequence joins TRBV6-5 and TRBJ1-2; D gene ambiguous. Germline loops: CDR1 MNHEY, CDR2 SVGAGI. Trimming left V 6 bases short and J 2 bases short, with 10 bases between. The CDR3 length is 13 residues. The CDR3 reads CASRETGNYGYTF. CDR3 sequence (DNA): TGTGCCAGCAGGGAGACGGGGAACTATGGCTACACCTTC.